What follows are 25 T cell receptor beta chains derived from one specimen sequenced in a study of shared clonotypes between healthy human individuals. Produced via immunoSEQ multiplex PCR; TCRdb's table is partial and in-frame only. Of around 980,000 clones listed, about four fifths were seen once; the top ten hold 0.5% to 0.65%. Input material: memory CD4+ T cells from PBMCs. Subset meaning: CD45RA-negative fraction. The source of these receptors is a man aged 18-30 years in good health. Some clones in this sample may be carry-over from other donors' samples.

The chain is built from TRBV19 and TRBJ1-1; D may be TRBD1 (5 bases). Germline V gene lookup returns CDR1 LNHDA and CDR2 SQIVND (reference sequence). The V and J ends lost 3 bases and 5 bases respectively, with 16 bases between them. The CDR3 has 15 amino acids. The DNA of the CDR3 is TGTGCCAGTAGTATGGGTCTCGGGGGGAGAACTGAAGCTTTCTTT. It translates to CASSMGLGGRTEAFF.

This rearrangement joins TRBV7-9 to TRBJ2-7; D is perhaps TRBD2 (5 bases). The germline V gene has CDR1 SEHNR and CDR2 FQNEAQ (reference sequence). The germline V and J ends were trimmed by 7 bases and 2 bases, with 15 bases remaining between them. This CDR3 contains 14 residues. CDR3 sequence: CASIPSGATYEQYF. The CDR3 DNA reads TGTGCCAGCATCCCAAGCGGCGCCACCTACGAGCAGTACTTC.

For this clone: The sample holds other DNA sequences that translate to the same CDR3. The chain couples TRBV18 to TRBJ2-3; tentative D call: TRBD1 (5 bases). The V and J ends lost 3 bases and 0 bases respectively, with 7 bases between them. The CDR3 spans 14 residues. In germline, CDR1 is KGHSH, CDR2 LQKENI. As DNA, the CDR3 is TGTGCCAGCTCACCTAGACAGAGCACAGATACGCAGTATTTT. Protein product: CASSPRQSTDTQYF.

The genes are TRBV6-6 and TRBJ1-5, with 9 bases matching TRBD1. Per the germline V gene, CDR1 is MNHNY and CDR2 is SVGAGI (reference sequence). Unmatched junction bases numbered 3, after V lost 5 bases and J lost 1 base. This CDR3 spans 15 amino acids. The CDR3 is CASSAGQGSNQPQHF. In nucleotides, the CDR3 is TGTGCCAGCAGTGCGGGACAGGGAAGCAATCAGCCCCAGCATTTT.

J is TRBJ2-7 and V is TRBV5-8, with TRBD2 matching over 7 bases. The CDR3 covers 15 residues. Germline CDR1 and CDR2: SGHTS and YDEGEE. Germline trimming cut 4 bases from V and 1 base from J; bases unmatched to any gene: 8. The CDR3 nucleotides read TGTGCCAGCAGCCTTGGTTACGGGAGGTCCTACGAGCAGTACTTC. Amino acids: CASSLGYGRSYEQYF.

This clone occurred a few times. The V gene is TRBV11-1, the J gene TRBJ2-4; D unresolved. Per germline, CDR1 SGHAT and CDR2 FQDESV (reference sequence). V lost 5 bases and J lost 0, with 11 bases in between. The CDR3 contains 15 residues. The CDR3 here is CASSTPGGAKNIQYF. Here the CDR3 DNA reads TGTGCCAGCAGCACGCCTGGTGGAGCCAAAAACATTCAGTACTTC. Looking up the rest from reference TRBV11-1 and TRBJ2-4 gives the full variable domain: EAEVAQSPRYKITEKSQAVAFWCDPISGHATLYWYRQILGQGPELLVQFQDESVVDDSQLPKDRFSAERLKGVDSTLKIQPAELGDSAMYLCASSTPGGAKNIQYFGAGTRLSVL.

V and J are TRBV7-7 and TRBJ2-2, with unresolved D. V gave up 4 bases and J gave up 2 bases, with 8 bases separating them. Germline V gene sequence: CDR1 SSHAT, CDR2 FNYEAQ (reference sequence). The CDR3 has 14 residues. The CDR3 loop is CASSSYSNTGELFF. Here the CDR3 DNA reads TGTGCCAGCAGCTCATATTCAAACACCGGGGAGCTGTTTTTT.

The chain carries TRBV6-1 and TRBJ2-1; D unresolved. This CDR3 is built from 12 residues. Germline assignment: CDR1 MNHNS and CDR2 SASEGT. V was trimmed by 3 bases and J by 12 bases, leaving 12 bases between them. In DNA form, the CDR3 reads TGTGCCAGCAGTGAGGAAGGGTTTCGGCAGTTCTTC. This sequence encodes CASSEEGFRQFF.

The chain links TRBV7-3 to TRBJ2-2, with no clear D. V lost 6 bases and J 4 bases, leaving 9 bases between the germline ends. The CDR3 has 13 amino acids. Germline V lookup: CDR1 SGHTA, CDR2 FQGTGA. The CDR3 reads CASSFDVTGELFF. The CDR3 DNA is TGTGCCAGCAGTTTTGACGTCACCGGGGAGCTGTTTTTT. Looking up the rest from reference TRBV7-3 and TRBJ2-2 gives the full variable domain: GAGVSQTPSNKVTEKGKYVELRCDPISGHTALYWYRQSLGQGPEFLIYFQGTGAADDSGLPNDRFFAVRPEGSVSTLKIQRTERGDSAVYLCASSFDVTGELFFGEGSRLTVL.

V gene TRBV27 combines with J gene TRBJ2-1; 8 bases match TRBD1. The CDR3 loop spans 14 amino acids. V dropped 3 bases and J dropped 7; count of bases not matched to a gene: 5. Germline loops: CDR1 MNHEY, CDR2 SMNVEV (reference sequence). CDR3 in amino acids: CASSFGTGGNEQFF. CDR3 bases: TGTGCCAGCAGTTTCGGGACAGGTGGGAATGAGCAGTTCTTC.

This chain connects TRBV30 to TRBJ1-6; possible D gene TRBD1, 6 bases. V was cut by 3 bases and J by 7 bases, with 13 bases left in between. Germline CDR1 GTSNPN, CDR2 SVGIG (reference sequence). The CDR3 runs to 14 residues. The CDR3 nucleotides are TGTGCCTGGAGGGTCGGACAGCCAAATTCACCCCTCCACTTT. This translates into CAWRVGQPNSPLHF.

This clone showed up just once. The chain links TRBV7-8 to TRBJ1-2; tentatively, D is TRBD1 (5 bases). Germline CDR1 is SGHVS and CDR2 is FQNEAQ. Trimming took 7 bases from V and 1 from J, leaving 16 bases between them. The CDR3 totals 15 residues. Written as DNA, the CDR3 is TGTGCCAGCACTCCCCAGGGAGGGGTTAACTATGGCTACACCTTC. Encoded protein: CASTPQGGVNYGYTF.

The chain is built from TRBV5-6 and TRBJ2-3; D is unclear. CDR3 length: 13 amino acids. CDR1 is SGHDT and CDR2 is YYEEEE in the germline V gene. V was cut by 3 bases and J by 6 bases, with 11 bases left in between. The CDR3 nucleotides are TGTGCCAGCAGCTGGACCGGTTCGGATACGCAGTATTTT. Protein product: CASSWTGSDTQYF.

Many counts were recorded for this clone. The V call is TRBV4-2, the J call TRBJ2-2; D gene ambiguous. Trimming shortened V by 0 bases and J by 4 bases, and 9 bases separated the two germline ends. From germline, CDR1 is LGHNA and CDR2 YNFKEQ. The CDR3 is 15 amino acids. Here the CDR3 DNA reads TGTGCCAGCAGCCAAGATCCCGGAGTCACCGGGGAGCTGTTTTTT. Residues: CASSQDPGVTGELFF.

The chain joins TRBV2 to TRBJ2-2, with 7 bases matching TRBD1. In germline, CDR1 is SNHLY, CDR2 FYNNEI. CDR3 size: 14 residues. With V trimmed by 6 bases and J by 4 bases, 5 bases remained unmatched. CDR3 coding DNA: TGTGCCAGCAGCCCGGACAGGCCCACCGGGGAGCTGTTTTTT. Protein product: CASSPDRPTGELFF.

The chain uses TRBV28 and TRBJ2-7, with TRBD1 matching over 7 bases. This CDR3 is 13 amino acids long. The V and J ends lost 5 bases and 2 bases, in that order; junction bases with no gene match: 3. CDR1 and CDR2 (germline): MDHEN, SYDVKM. DNA for the CDR3: TGTGCCAGCAGTAGACAGGGTACCTACGAGCAGTACTTC. The encoded protein is CASSRQGTYEQYF.

The chain employs TRBV7-2 and TRBJ1-2, with TRBD1 identical over 7 bases. V gave up 5 bases and J gave up 0 bases; unmatched junction bases: 9. This CDR3 region has 16 residues. Per the germline V gene, CDR1 is SGHTA and CDR2 is FQGNSA. This CDR3 reads CASSPSGDRANYGYTF. The CDR3, as DNA: TGTGCCAGCAGCCCCTCCGGGGACAGAGCTAACTATGGCTACACCTTC.

V and J are TRBV2 and TRBJ1-1; D call uncertain. Germline V gene sequence: CDR1 SNHLY, CDR2 FYNNEI. Trimming removed 10 bases from V and 4 bases from J, with 19 bases in between. This CDR3 region has 14 residues. The CDR3 nucleotides read TGTGCCACCGACTCCGACACACGACCCACTGAAGCTTTCTTT. Amino acid sequence: CATDSDTRPTEAFF.

This clone came up once. V gene TRBV28 combines with J gene TRBJ2-3, with unresolved D. There are 15 residues in the CDR3. V lost 3 bases and J 7 bases, leaving 17 bases between the germline ends. Germline-derived CDR1 and CDR2 are MDHEN and SYDVKM. For the CDR3, the DNA is TGTGCCAGCAGTTTCTATGCGCAGTCTAGGAATACGCAGTATTTT. Its translation is CASSFYAQSRNTQYF. Full variable domain (missing parts from reference TRBV28 and TRBJ2-3): DVKVTQSSRYLVKRTGEKVFLECVQDMDHENMFWYRQDPGLGLRLIYFSYDVKMKEKGDIPEGYSVSREKKERFSLILESASTNQTSMYLCASSFYAQSRNTQYFGPGTRLTVL.

V usage is TRBV5-1 and J usage is TRBJ1-1, with TRBD1 as a possible D gene (5 bases). Per the germline V gene, CDR1 is SGHRS and CDR2 is YFSETQ. The CDR3 loop spans 14 amino acids. Trimming shortened V by 6 bases and J by 0 bases, and 12 bases separated the two germline ends. The CDR3 is CASKDRQLNTEAFF. In DNA, the CDR3 is TGCGCCAGCAAGGATCGACAGTTGAACACTGAAGCTTTCTTT.

The rearrangement links TRBV7-2 to TRBJ1-2; unclear D gene. The CDR3 runs 15 residues. V lost 1 base and J lost 6, with 15 bases in between. CDR1 SGHTA and CDR2 FQGNSA come from the germline V gene. DNA of the CDR3: TGTGCCAGCAGCTTAGTGTTTGGCAGTGGCGATGGCTACACCTTC. It encodes CASSLVFGSGDGYTF.

The V gene is TRBV7-2, the J gene TRBJ2-5; 9 nucleotides line up with TRBD2. The CDR3 totals 14 residues. Unmatched junction bases numbered 6, after V lost 6 bases and J lost 4 bases. In germline, CDR1 is SGHTA, CDR2 FQGNSA. The CDR3, as DNA: TGTGCCAGCAGTCCGAGCGGGAGGTCAGAGACCCAGTACTTC. Protein product: CASSPSGRSETQYF. Together with reference TRBV7-2 and TRBJ2-5, the CDR3 gives the full variable domain: GAGVSQSPSNKVTEKGKDVELRCDPISGHTALYWYRQSLGQGLEFLIYFQGNSAPDKSGLPSDRFSAERTGGSVSTLTIQRTQQEDSAVYLCASSPSGRSETQYFGPGTRLLVL.

This clone is a singleton in its sample. In DNA form, the CDR3 reads TGTGCCAGCATAACGGGGCTCGGGACTAGCGATATTTATACGCAGTATTTT. This translates into CASITGLGTSDIYTQYF. The genes are TRBV28 and TRBJ2-3; 10 bases agree with TRBD2. The CDR3 spans 17 residues. Germline CDR1 reads MDHEN; CDR2 reads SYDVKM. V trimming: 7 bases; J trimming: 7 bases; junction bases outside the gene matches: 17.

The chain has TRBV9 and TRBJ1-2; 7 nucleotides align to TRBD1. V was clipped by 1 base and J by 7 bases; unmatched bases: 4. CDR3 length: 13 amino acids. Per germline, CDR1 SGDLS and CDR2 YYNGEE. CDR3 nucleotides: TGTGCCAGCAGCGTACAGGACAGGTCTGGCTACACCTTC. Residues: CASSVQDRSGYTF.

This chain joins TRBV4-3 and TRBJ2-1, with unresolved D. The CDR3 is made up of 14 amino acids. Germline V lookup: CDR1 LGHNA, CDR2 YSLEER. V was clipped by 1 base and J by 9 bases, with 13 bases between them. The CDR3 coding sequence is TGCGCCAGCAGCCAAGGCACAATAGGGCCTGAGCAGTTCTTC. Residues: CASSQGTIGPEQFF.